Listed here are 6 T cell receptor beta chains from one sample, sequenced in a study of T cells after yellow fever vaccination. Each CDR3 protein is one row after TCRdb ran MiXCR on the 5' RACE reads. The sample yields a few hundred thousand distinct CDR3 sequences, about a sixth seen once. The sequencing used PBMCs, collected 5 to 6 days after the first yellow fever vaccination. Receptor source: a man aged 18 to 35 who received the YFV17D yellow fever vaccine.

The CDR3 spells CASSLWPSGATYNEQFF. Here the CDR3 DNA reads TGTGCCAGCAGTTTATGGCCTAGCGGGGCTACCTACAATGAGCAGTTCTTC. The chain uses TRBV27 and TRBJ2-1; 9 nucleotides agree with TRBD2. CDR1 is MNHEY and CDR2 is SMNVEV in the germline V gene (reference sequence). The CDR3 covers 17 residues. V lost 1 base, J lost 2 bases, and 6 bases stayed unmatched.

The chain employs TRBV1 and TRBJ1-1; TRBD1 is taken as the D call from the table, unchecked against the DNA. TRBV1 is marked as a pseudogene. This CDR3 is 18 amino acids long. CDR3 sequence (DNA): TGCACCAGCAGCCAAGATCACCGTCAGGGAAATAACAACACTGAAGCTTTCTTT. This encodes CTSSQDHRQGNNNTEAFF.

The CDR3 region has the DNA TGTGCCAGCACCCCCGGCGGGGGCGGGGGGGCAAATGAGCAGTTCTTC. Residues: CASTPGGGGGANEQFF. The chain links TRBV12-3 or TRBV12-4 to TRBJ2-1; 9 bases are shared with TRBD2. The CDR3 is 16 amino acids. Trimming at V came to 7 bases and at J to 7 bases, leaving 14 bases not matched to a gene.

This clonotype was detected only a few times. The V and J genes are TRBV12-3 or TRBV12-4 and TRBJ1-1; D ambiguous. V was trimmed by 7 bases and J by 4 bases, leaving 10 bases between them. The CDR3 runs 12 residues. The CDR3 nucleotides read TGTGCCAGCAAGGCGGTTGGCACTGAAGCTTTCTTT. Encoded protein: CASKAVGTEAFF.

The chain links TRBV10-3 to TRBJ2-1; maybe TRBD1 (6 bases). Germline V CDR1 and CDR2: ENHRY, SYGVKD. The CDR3 sequence is 12 residues long. The germline V and J ends were trimmed by 8 bases and 8 bases, with 13 bases remaining between them. CDR3 DNA sequence: TGTGCCATCTCAGACAAGGGGGATGAGCAGTTCTTC. This codes for CAISDKGDEQFF.

The chain couples TRBV18 to TRBJ1-2; perhaps TRBD1 as D (6 bases). The germline V gene has CDR1 KGHSH and CDR2 LQKENI. The CDR3 contains 13 residues. The V end lost 1 base, the J end lost 6 bases, and 9 bases lay between the germline ends. CDR3 in DNA: TGTGCCAGCTCACCACGACAGGACGATGGCTACACCTTC. Residues: CASSPRQDDGYTF.